What follows are 32 T cell receptor beta chains derived from one specimen sequenced in a study of tissue T cells after allogeneic stem cell transplantation (dated by TCRdb to the early 2020s). Libraries were made using the immunoSEQ multiplex PCR assay. Here the immuneACCESS table is served through TCRdb, limited to in-frame sequences with V and J called. Missing clones are a known gap in these copies; in checked studies unresolved V genes cover under half, and the rest lacks a known reason. The sample has tens of thousands of clones on record, 65% to 85% of them singletons. The ten top clones hold roughly 0.5% of the sample. The sequenced material came from sorted cells pooled from one or two spleens. These receptors originate from a pool of C57BL/6 mice in good health.

A remark on this clone: Gene names follow the mouse nomenclature. Read data end 1 residue before the CDR3 end; the end is taken from the germline J gene. The chain carries TRBV5 and TRBJ2-2; TRBD2 matches at 8 bases. The V gene's germline CDR1 is LGHNA and CDR2 YNLKQL (reference sequence). The CDR3 is 17 residues long. J gave up 0 bases and V 1 base, and 4 bases lay outside the gene matches. The sequenced CDR3 bases are TGTGCCAGCAGCCAAGGCTGGGGGGCAGCAAACACCGGGCAGCTCTAC. As protein: CASSQGWGAANTGQLY. In full, the CDR3 is CASSQGWGAANTGQLYF.

This clone came up once. Gene names and germline match the mouse. CDR3 sequence: CASSRQSNTGQLYF. CDR3 bases read: TGTGCCAGCAGTCGACAGTCAAACACCGGGCAGCTCTAC. The chain uses TRBV19 and TRBJ2-2; TRBD1 is a possible D gene (5 bases). The read ends 1 residue shy of where the CDR3 ends; the end is completed using the germline J gene. There are 14 residues in the CDR3. The V and J ends lost 4 bases and 0 bases respectively, with 7 bases between them. Germline V gene data show CDR1 as FNHDT and CDR2 as SITEND (reference sequence).

Worth noting for this clone: The gene symbols are mouse symbols. The CDR3 goes on 1 residue after the read ends, and that part is filled in from the germline J gene. At the DNA level, this CDR3 is encoded by other sequences in the same sample as well. The V and J genes are TRBV13-3 and TRBJ1-1, with D perhaps matching TRBD1 (5 bases). The CDR3 consists of 14 residues. The germline V gene encodes CDR1 NNHDY and CDR2 SYVADS. Trimming removed 0 bases at V and 0 bases at J, with 6 bases between. CDR3 DNA (partial): TGTGCCAGCAGTGATGCGGGACAGAACACAGAAGTCTTC. It translates to CASSDAGQNTEVF. From start to end, the CDR3 is CASSDAGQNTEVFF.

Comment on this clone: Each gene name is a mouse one. The CDR3 is CASSSQGAGAEQFF. CDR3 DNA, as far as it was read: TGTGCCAGCAGTTCTCAGGGGGCGGGGGCTGAGCAGTTC. The chain employs TRBV15 and TRBJ2-1; 8 nucleotides align to TRBD1. The sequenced fragment ends 1 residue before the CDR3 boundary, so the rest is inferred from the germline J gene. The V gene end was trimmed by 4 bases and the J gene end by 7 bases; junction bases not matched to a gene: 6. The germline V gene has CDR1 SGHND and CDR2 FRSKSL. This CDR3 is 14 amino acids long. Full variable domain (remainder filled in from reference TRBV15 and TRBJ2-1): DAGVTQTPRHEVAEKGQTIILKCEPVSGHNDLFWYRQTKIQGLELLSYFRSKSLMEDGGAFKDRFKAEMLNSSFSTLKIQPTEPKDSAVYLCASSSQGAGAEQFFGPGTRLTVL.

Remarks on this clone: The genes are named according to mouse. The CDR3 region is CASSYRGTLYF. CDR3 bases read: TGTGCCAGCAGCTACAGGGGCACGCTCTAT. The chain joins TRBV3 to TRBJ1-3, with 7 bases that match TRBD1. The read terminates 1 residue ahead of where the CDR3 ends, so the germline J gene completes it. CDR1 is SNHLY, CDR2 FYNGKV, per germline (reference sequence). CDR3 size: 11 residues. V dropped 4 bases and J dropped 10; count of bases not matched to a gene: 1.

For this clone: Germline and genes: mouse. The read ends 1 residue early relative to the CDR3; the germline J gene fills the gap. The gene calls are TRBV31 and TRBJ2-4, with D unclear. The CDR3 length is 13 residues. CDR1 GKSSPN and CDR2 SITVG come from the germline V gene. V lost 7 bases to trimming and J lost 1 base, with 12 bases between them. CDR3 DNA (partial): TGTGCCTCCCCGACGGAGGGTCAAAACACCTTGTAC. Its protein product is CASPTEGQNTLY. The whole CDR3 protein reads CASPTEGQNTLYF.

On this clone itself: The gene symbols are mouse symbols. The read terminates 1 residue before the CDR3 end, so the remaining end is supplied by the germline J gene. The chain carries TRBV20 and TRBJ1-1, with no clear D. CDR3 length equals 12 residues. Germline loops: CDR1 GFQATS, CDR2 STVNSAI. The germline V and J ends were trimmed by 4 bases and 2 bases, with 8 bases remaining between them. The CDR3 protein is CGATPDNTEVFF. The CDR3 bases that were read are TGTGGTGCTACCCCGGACAACACAGAAGTCTTC.

To note about this clone: Gene names follow the mouse nomenclature. Sequencing ends 1 residue short of the CDR3 end; the germline J gene provides the rest. The J gene is TRBJ2-3, the V gene TRBV4; 11 bases are a match to TRBD2. The V gene end was trimmed by 8 bases and the J gene end by 2 bases; junction bases not matched to a gene: 6. The germline gives CDR1 LGHDT, CDR2 YNNKQL (reference sequence). The CDR3 sequence is 15 residues long. The CDR3 region is CASRRDWGLAETLYF. The CDR3 DNA, read in part, is TGTGCCAGCCGCCGGGACTGGGGGCTTGCAGAAACGCTGTAT.

Turning to this clone: Gene names denote mouse genes. Sequencing ends 1 residue short of the CDR3 end; the germline J gene provides the rest. The chain carries TRBV16 and TRBJ2-4; TRBD2 is a possible D gene (6 bases). V was trimmed by 4 bases and J by 0 bases, leaving 8 bases between them. Germline V gives CDR1 SGHSA, CDR2 FRNQAP. The length of the CDR3 is 14 residues. CDR3 amino acids: CASSWTESQNTLYF. The sequenced CDR3 bases are TGTGCAAGCAGCTGGACTGAGAGTCAAAACACCTTGTAC.

Details on this clone: Mouse germline and gene names are used. The missing CDR3 end, 1 residue past where the read stops, is filled in from the germline J gene. The chain recombines TRBV26 with TRBJ2-1; 10 nucleotides line up with TRBD2. Unmatched junction bases numbered 4, after V lost 1 base and J lost 1 base. CDR1 KGHPV and CDR2 FQNQEV come from the germline V gene (reference sequence). The CDR3 runs to 17 residues. Incomplete CDR3 DNA: TGTGCCAGCAGTCTGTTCTGGACTGGGGGAAACTATGCTGAGCAGTTC. As protein: CASSLFWTGGNYAEQF. The complete CDR3 reads CASSLFWTGGNYAEQFF. Together with reference TRBV26 and TRBJ2-1, the CDR3 gives the full variable domain: NSKVIQTPRYLVKGQGQKAKMRCIPEKGHPVVFWYQQNKNNEFKFLINFQNQEVLQQIDMTEKRFSAECPSNSPCSLEIQSSEAGDSALYLCASSLFWTGGNYAEQFFGPGTRLTVL.

As for this clone: Genes and germline come from the mouse. The read ends 1 residue before the CDR3 terminus; that terminus is restored from the germline J gene. This chain connects TRBV4 to TRBJ2-1; 7 bases map to TRBD1. V shed 4 bases, J shed 7 bases, and the junction held 4 bases outside the gene matches. The CDR3 has 13 residues. In germline, CDR1 is LGHDT, CDR2 YNNKQL (reference sequence). The CDR3 sequence: CASSSTGWAEQFF. Partial CDR3 DNA: TGTGCCAGCAGCTCGACAGGGTGGGCTGAGCAGTTC. The full variable domain, its missing parts supplied by reference TRBV4 and TRBJ2-1, is ETAVFQTPNYHVTQVGNEVSFNCKQTLGHDTMYWYKQDSKKLLKIMFSYNNKQLIVNETVPRRFSPQSSDKAHLNLRIKSVEPEDSAVYLCASSSTGWAEQFFGPGTRLTVL.

A remark on this clone: Each gene name is a mouse one. The missing CDR3 end, 1 residue past where the read stops, is filled in from the germline J gene. The chain carries TRBV13-1 and TRBJ1-3, with 8 bases identical to TRBD1. The germline V gene encodes CDR1 NSHNY and CDR2 SYGAGN. Trimming cost V 5 bases and J 3 bases; bases outside gene matches: 4. The CDR3 consists of 14 residues. CDR3 in amino acids: CASRSGQVGNTLYF. CDR3 bases read: TGTGCCAGCAGATCGGGACAGGTTGGAAATACGCTCTAT.

Concerning this clone: The listed genes are named as in mouse. The CDR3 extends 1 residue past the end of the read, so its final part is completed from the germline J gene. The chain is built from TRBV29 and TRBJ2-5; TRBD2 might be the D (8 bases). Germline CDR1 MSHET, CDR2 SYDVDS. Deletions cut 5 bases from V and 2 bases from J, with 14 bases between. The CDR3 runs to 15 residues. CDR3 region: CASSQGGAPQDTQYF. CDR3 bases read: TGTGCTAGCAGTCAGGGGGGGGCGCCCCAAGACACCCAGTAC.

With regard to this clone: The junction and the germline gene differ at one end; a read error may be behind it. Each gene name is a mouse one. Read coverage stops 1 residue before the CDR3 terminus; the germline J gene supplies the remainder. The chain combines TRBV13-1 with TRBJ2-1; 7 nucleotides align to TRBD2. This CDR3 region has 15 residues. Germline loops: CDR1 NSHNY, CDR2 SYGAGN. The part of the CDR3 DNA that was read is TGTGCCAGCGGTGATCTGGGGGAGAACTATGCTGAGCAGTTC. This translates into CASGDLGENYAEQF. The whole CDR3 region reads CASGDLGENYAEQFF.

A note on this clone: The genes are named according to mouse. Read data end 1 residue before the CDR3 end; the end is taken from the germline J gene. J is TRBJ2-1 and V is TRBV15, with 13 positions matching TRBD2. The CDR3 sequence is 15 residues long. With V trimmed by 6 bases and J by 4 bases, 3 bases remained unmatched. Per germline, CDR1 SGHND and CDR2 FRSKSL. CDR3 sequence: CASSRDWGGYAEQFF. Partial CDR3 DNA: TGTGCCAGCAGCCGGGACTGGGGGGGGTATGCTGAGCAGTTC.

To note about this clone: Gene names follow the mouse nomenclature. The CDR3 end falls 1 residue outside the read, so it is completed with the germline J gene. This chain joins TRBV13-1 and TRBJ1-4, with 9 bases matching TRBD1. Germline CDR1 and CDR2: NSHNY and SYGAGN. This CDR3 region has 16 residues. Trimming at V came to 0 bases and at J to 5 bases, leaving 5 bases not matched to a gene. CDR3 DNA (partial): TGTGCCAGCAGTGATGCATGGGGACAGGGAAACGAAAGATTATTT. Protein product: CASSDAWGQGNERLF. The full CDR3 protein is CASSDAWGQGNERLFF.

This clone turned up a few times. Gene and germline names: mouse. Read data end 1 residue before the CDR3 end; the end is taken from the germline J gene. V gene TRBV19 combines with J gene TRBJ2-1; no reliable D call. V gave up 2 bases and J gave up 2 bases, with 8 bases separating them. This CDR3 has 14 amino acids. Germline values: CDR1 FNHDT, CDR2 SITEND (reference sequence). This CDR3 is CASSIYRDYAEQFF. The covered CDR3 bases are TGTGCCAGCAGTATCTACAGAGACTATGCTGAGCAGTTC. The entire variable domain, with the rest obtained from reference TRBV19 and TRBJ2-1, is as follows: GGIITQTPKFLIGQEGQKLTLKCQQNFNHDTMYWYRQDSGKGLRLIYYSITENDLQKGDLSEGYDASREKKSSFSLTVTSAQKNEMAVFLCASSIYRDYAEQFFGPGTRLTVL.

This clone was observed a few times. Gene labels here are mouse ones. Coverage ceases 1 residue before the CDR3 finishes, and the germline J gene fills in the end. The V call is TRBV17, the J call TRBJ2-7; D could derive from TRBD1 or TRBD2 (5 bases each). The V gene lost 3 bases and the J gene lost 7 bases, with 16 bases spanning the gap. The CDR3 loop spans 14 amino acids. CDR1 is MNHDT and CDR2 is YYDKIL in the germline V gene. The CDR3 DNA, read in part, is TGTGCTAGCAGTAGCCCCGGGGGAAGGTTGGAACAGTAC. It codes for CASSSPGGRLEQY. In full, the CDR3 reads CASSSPGGRLEQYF.

As for this clone: Gene and germline names: mouse. The sequenced part of the CDR3 DNA is TGTGCCAGCAGTGATGCCGGGACTGGTGAACAGTAC. It specifies CASSDAGTGEQY. The CDR3, in full, reads CASSDAGTGEQYF. The genes are TRBV13-1 and TRBJ2-7; the match to TRBD2 covers 8 bases. The CDR3 end falls 1 residue outside the read, so it is completed with the germline J gene. CDR1 is NSHNY and CDR2 is SYGAGN in the germline V gene. The J segment lost 6 bases and the V segment lost 0 bases, leaving 2 bases of the junction unmatched. This CDR3 region has 13 residues.

On this clone itself: Germline and genes here are mouse. The sequence runs out 1 residue before the end of the CDR3; the remainder is reconstructed from the germline J gene. The chain combines TRBV1 with TRBJ2-1; 8 nucleotides line up with TRBD1. Germline V CDR1 and CDR2: NSQYPW, LRSPGD (reference sequence). J was trimmed by 3 bases and V by 0 bases; bases with no gene match: 4. CDR3 length: 16 residues. The covered CDR3 bases are TGCACCTGCAGTGCAGATATAGGACAGGGCTATGCTGAGCAGTTC. Amino acid sequence: CTCSADIGQGYAEQF. The complete CDR3 protein is CTCSADIGQGYAEQFF.

Worth noting for this clone: Mouse gene names and germline throughout. The CDR3 end lies 1 residue beyond the end of the read and is filled in from the germline J gene. The chain uses TRBV2 and TRBJ2-3; 12 positions agree with TRBD1. V dropped 3 bases and J dropped 3; count of bases not matched to a gene: 4. CDR3 length: 16 residues. Germline V gene sequence: CDR1 LGHNA, CDR2 YSYQKL. The CDR3 reads CASSHGTGGAAETLYF. The sequenced CDR3 bases are TGTGCCAGCAGCCATGGGACAGGGGGCGCGGCAGAAACGCTGTAT.

This clone was seen a handful of times. Any gene name here is a mouse gene name. Coverage ceases 1 residue before the CDR3 finishes, and the germline J gene fills in the end. V and J are TRBV13-2 and TRBJ1-2, with D tentatively TRBD1 (6 bases). The length of the CDR3 is 13 residues. From germline, CDR1 is NNHNN and CDR2 SYGAGS (reference sequence). V was cut by 3 bases and J by 0 bases, with 6 bases left in between. The covered CDR3 bases are TGTGCCAGCGGTGGGACAGCAAACTCCGACTACACC. This gives the protein CASGGTANSDYT. The entire CDR3 protein reads CASGGTANSDYTF.

This clone appeared a few times. The gene symbols are mouse symbols. The CDR3 is cut off 1 residue early in the read; its end comes from the germline J gene. The chain combines TRBV26 with TRBJ1-4; unclear D gene. This CDR3 contains 14 residues. The germline gives CDR1 KGHPV, CDR2 FQNQEV (reference sequence). The V end lost 2 bases, the J end lost 0 bases, and 4 bases lay between the germline ends. The CDR3 reads CASSLTISNERLFF. The covered CDR3 bases are TGTGCCAGCAGTCTGACTATTTCCAACGAAAGATTATTT.

A word on this clone: The gene symbols are mouse symbols. CDR3 sequence reads: CASGPTASQNTLYF. The sequenced part of the CDR3 DNA is TGTGCCAGCGGTCCCACTGCTAGTCAAAACACCTTGTAC. The chain employs TRBV13-2 and TRBJ2-4; D uncertain. The read gets to within 1 residue of the CDR3 end, and the germline J gene fills in the rest. Per the germline V gene, CDR1 is NNHNN and CDR2 is SYGAGS (reference sequence). V lost 4 bases, J lost 0 bases, and 9 bases lay in between. CDR3 size: 14 residues.

About this clone: Mouse gene names and germline throughout. The read terminates 1 residue ahead of where the CDR3 ends, so the germline J gene completes it. This chain connects TRBV1 to TRBJ1-3, with D unresolved. Germline V gene lookup returns CDR1 NSQYPW and CDR2 LRSPGD (reference sequence). V dropped 0 bases and J dropped 0 bases, with 6 bases sitting between them. The CDR3 consists of 15 residues. The CDR3 spells CTCSADRSSGNTLYF. CDR3 DNA (partial): TGCACCTGCAGTGCAGACCGATCTTCTGGAAATACGCTCTAT.

About this clone: The gene names here belong to mouse. The sequence runs out 1 residue before the end of the CDR3; the remainder is reconstructed from the germline J gene. This rearrangement joins TRBV1 to TRBJ1-5; D ambiguous. CDR1 NSQYPW and CDR2 LRSPGD come from the germline V gene (reference sequence). The V end lost 6 bases, the J end lost 4 bases, and 7 bases lay between the germline ends. This CDR3 spans 12 amino acids. The sequenced part of the CDR3 DNA is TGCACCTGCAGAAGACAAAACCAGGCTCCGCTT. It yields the protein CTCRRQNQAPL. The CDR3, in full, reads CTCRRQNQAPLF.

This clone was recorded a few times. Mouse gene names and germline throughout. The CDR3 end lies 1 residue beyond the end of the read and is filled in from the germline J gene. V and J are TRBV5 and TRBJ2-7, with D possibly being TRBD1 or TRBD2 (5 bases each). Trimming removed 0 bases at V and 0 bases at J, with 9 bases between. This CDR3 has 15 amino acids. Germline assignment: CDR1 LGHNA and CDR2 YNLKQL (reference sequence). The CDR3 protein is CASSQDRGSSYEQYF. Incomplete CDR3 DNA: TGTGCCAGCAGCCAAGACCGGGGGAGCTCCTATGAACAGTAC.

This clone has a handful of counts. Gene names and germline refer to mouse. The missing CDR3 end, 1 residue past where the read stops, is filled in from the germline J gene. The chain is built from TRBV31 and TRBJ1-3; the match to TRBD1 covers 7 bases. The V and J ends lost 0 bases and 0 bases, in that order; junction bases with no gene match: 11. Germline values: CDR1 GKSSPN, CDR2 SITVG. CDR3 size: 18 residues. The sequenced CDR3 bases are TGTGCCTGGAGTCTTAGGGTAGTCAGGGGGAATTCTGGAAATACGCTCTAT. Translating it yields CAWSLRVVRGNSGNTLY. The complete CDR3 protein is CAWSLRVVRGNSGNTLYF.

A remark on this clone: All gene names here are mouse names. The CDR3 goes on 1 residue after the read ends, and that part is filled in from the germline J gene. The V call is TRBV19, the J call TRBJ2-5; TRBD1 agrees at 9 bases. The ends lost 5 bases at V and 7 bases at J; junction bases unmatched: 2. CDR3 length: 12 residues. Germline V lookup: CDR1 FNHDT, CDR2 SITEND (reference sequence). The CDR3 reads CASRTGGNTQYF. CDR3 bases read: TGTGCCAGCAGGACAGGGGGAAACACCCAGTAC. The full variable domain, completed using reference TRBV19 and TRBJ2-5, is GGIITQTPKFLIGQEGQKLTLKCQQNFNHDTMYWYRQDSGKGLRLIYYSITENDLQKGDLSEGYDASREKKSSFSLTVTSAQKNEMAVFLCASRTGGNTQYFGPGTRLLVL.

Note on this clone: The listed genes are named as in mouse. The read gets to within 1 residue of the CDR3 end, and the germline J gene fills in the rest. The V and J genes are TRBV31 and TRBJ2-5; D ambiguous. The V end lost 1 base, the J end lost 5 bases, and 7 bases lay between the germline ends. CDR3 size: 12 residues. The V gene's germline CDR1 is GKSSPN and CDR2 SITVG. The covered CDR3 bases are TGTGCCTGGAGTCAGACATCAGACACCCAGTAC. It is translated as CAWSQTSDTQY. The CDR3 in full is CAWSQTSDTQYF.

This clone was found a few times. Gene names and germline refer to mouse. From the germline J gene comes the end of the CDR3, since the read stops 1 residue before it. V is TRBV2 and J is TRBJ2-7, with a weak D call TRBD1 (5 bases). The CDR3 sequence is 14 residues long. V lost 0 bases and J lost 1, with 7 bases in between. The germline CDR1 and CDR2 sequences are LGHNA and YSYQKL. The CDR3 spells CASSQDRQSYEQYF. The covered CDR3 bases are TGTGCCAGCAGCCAAGATAGACAGTCCTATGAACAGTAC.

A remark on this clone: Mouse germline and gene names are used. Coverage ceases 1 residue before the CDR3 finishes, and the germline J gene fills in the end. The chain recombines TRBV16 with TRBJ2-4; a possible D gene is TRBD2 (5 bases). The CDR3 is made up of 14 amino acids. Germline values: CDR1 SGHSA, CDR2 FRNQAP. Trimming pared 0 bases from V and 2 bases from J, leaving 6 bases between. CDR3 amino acids: CASSLDGDQNTLYF. The sequenced CDR3 bases are TGTGCAAGCAGCTTAGATGGGGATCAAAACACCTTGTAC.